These 21 T cell receptor delta chains were all obtained from the same sample, sequenced in a study of Vδ1+ human thymocytes. Regarding the study as a whole: Highly polyclonal TRG and TRD repertoires with Gaussian CDR3 length distributions appeared in thymus.

The template was reverse-transcribed extracted RNA. CDR3 amplicons came from multiplex PCR with pooled V-gene forward and constant-region reverse primers. TCRdb fed the multiplex PCR reads to CATT. The sample consists of over 45,000 delta-chain clones, more than 13% of them appearing once. For these TCRs, the target antigens are not known. Sample: Vdelta1+ gamma-delta thymocytes from the thymus. Subset defined: FACS-sorted CD3+ TCRalphabeta- TCRVdelta1+ TCRVdelta2- thymocytes. Source of these receptors: a girl under three years old who had congenital heart surgery.

The V call is TRDV1, the J call TRDJ1, with 7 bases aligning to TRDD3. CDR1 and CDR2 (germline): TSWWSYY, QGS. The junction had 23 bases not matched to a gene; V was cut back by 1 base and J by 0 bases. The CDR3 loop spans 22 amino acids. The DNA of the CDR3 is TGTGCTCTTGGGGAACGGTCGGGCCTACTTTGGATACGCGACTCGTACACCGATAAACTCATCTTT. Translating gives CALGERSGLLWIRDSYTDKLIF.

The rearrangement joins TRDV1 to TRDJ1, with a weak D call TRDD2 (5 bases). CDR1 is TSWWSYY and CDR2 is QGS in the germline V gene. The CDR3 length is 12 residues. V lost 4 bases and J lost 11, with 14 bases in between. The CDR3 protein is CALGVPLLRLIF. CDR3 DNA sequence: TGTGCTCTTGGGGTCCCCCTCCTAAGGCTCATCTTT.

The rearrangement joins TRDV1 to TRDJ1; 9 bases agree with TRDD3. J was trimmed by 0 bases and V by 3 bases; bases with no gene match: 23. Per germline, CDR1 TSWWSYY and CDR2 QGS. The length of the CDR3 is 22 residues. The CDR3 sequence: CALGERQPSPQRGYAYTDKLIF. CDR3 nucleotides: TGTGCTCTTGGGGAGCGCCAACCCAGCCCACAACGGGGATACGCATACACCGATAAACTCATCTTT.

The J gene is TRDJ1, the V gene TRDV1; no clear D. V was trimmed by 0 bases and J by 3 bases, leaving 20 bases between them. The CDR3 covers 18 residues. Looked up from germline, CDR1 is TSWWSYY and CDR2 is QGS. The CDR3 sequence is CALGELDGRTKGADKLIF. CDR3 DNA: TGTGCTCTTGGGGAACTCGACGGGAGGACCAAGGGCGCCGATAAACTCATCTTT.

The chain joins TRDV1 to TRDJ1; 10 bases map to TRDD3. After removal of 5 bases from V and 1 base from J, the junction contained 25 bases not matched to a gene. The CDR3 sequence is 22 residues long. Per the germline V gene, CDR1 is TSWWSYY and CDR2 is QGS. The CDR3 nucleotides are TGTGCTCTTGGGAACACCCAGTCCTCTACCGTACTGGGGGATTGTTCCACCGATAAACTCATCTTT. Translated, it gives CALGNTQSSTVLGDCSTDKLIF.

This rearrangement joins TRDV1 to TRDJ1, with a weak D call TRDD3 (5 bases). The CDR3 loop spans 16 amino acids. Germline CDR1 TSWWSYY, CDR2 QGS. V was trimmed by 0 bases and J by 3 bases, leaving 14 bases between them. Here the CDR3 DNA reads TGTGCTCTTGGGGAACTTCCCCCCTATACGCCCGATAAACTCATCTTT. It codes for CALGELPPYTPDKLIF.

V gene TRDV1 combines with J gene TRDJ1, with D perhaps TRDD3 (10 bases). Trimming took 7 bases from V and 3 from J, leaving 33 bases between them. The germline V gene has CDR1 TSWWSYY and CDR2 QGS. The CDR3 loop spans 20 amino acids. The CDR3 coding sequence is TGTGCTCTTGAGGATGCCCTTCCTACCCTGGGGGATATTCCTCCCGATAAACTCATCTTT. It yields the protein CALEDALPTLGDIPPDKLIF.

The V gene is TRDV1, the J gene TRDJ1, with 7 bases identical to TRDD3. This CDR3 is built from 19 residues. V lost 3 bases to trimming and J lost 0 bases; unmatched junction nucleotides: 16. Germline lookup yields CDR1 TSWWSYY and CDR2 QGS. In nucleotides, the CDR3 is TGTGCTCTTGGGGATCAGGAGTCACTGGGGATCGTCTACACCGATAAACTCATCTTT. The encoded protein is CALGDQESLGIVYTDKLIF.

This clone was seen a handful of times. This chain joins TRDV1 and TRDJ1, with 9 bases matching TRDD2. The length of the CDR3 is 21 residues. Germline V gene sequence: CDR1 TSWWSYY, CDR2 QGS. With 4 bases clipped from V and 2 bases from J, the junction kept 23 bases outside the gene matches. DNA of the CDR3: TGTGCTCTTGGGGGACTCCTTCCTACGGTGGGTGATGGCATACTTACCGATAAACTCATCTTT. This sequence encodes CALGGLLPTVGDGILTDKLIF.

The chain couples TRDV1 to TRDJ1; 13 positions match TRDD3. There are 21 residues in the CDR3. Germline trimming cut 4 bases from V and 5 bases from J; bases unmatched to any gene: 22. CDR1 and CDR2 from the germline V gene are TSWWSYY and QGS. The CDR3 protein is CALGVQTLFRPTGGYADKLIF. The CDR3 DNA reads as TGTGCTCTTGGGGTTCAAACCCTTTTCCGTCCTACTGGGGGATACGCGGATAAACTCATCTTT.

The rearrangement links TRDV1 to TRDJ1; TRDD3 agrees at 11 bases. V lost 2 bases to trimming and J lost 4 bases; unmatched junction nucleotides: 36. CDR1 and CDR2 from the germline V gene are TSWWSYY and QGS. CDR3 size: 26 residues. The CDR3 region has the DNA TGTGCTCTTGGGGAAGAGCCCCCCAGGGCTACTCGGGCTCCTTGGGGGATACGCTATATCCGCGATAAACTCATCTTT. Translation: CALGEEPPRATRAPWGIRYIRDKLIF.

This clone was counted only a few times. This chain links TRDV1 with TRDJ1, with D uncertain. The germline V gene encodes CDR1 TSWWSYY and CDR2 QGS. V was cut by 0 bases and J by 4 bases, with 18 bases left in between. The length of the CDR3 is 17 residues. CDR3 loop: CALGELVKRLPLDKLIF. The CDR3 DNA sequence: TGTGCTCTTGGGGAACTAGTCAAACGTCTCCCGCTCGATAAACTCATCTTT.

The rearrangement joins TRDV1 to TRDJ1, with TRDD3 identical over 8 bases. Germline V gene sequence: CDR1 TSWWSYY, CDR2 QGS. The V segment lost 3 bases and the J segment 1 base; nucleotides outside the gene matches: 28. The CDR3 sequence is 23 residues long. Written as DNA, the CDR3 is TGTGCTCTTGGGGATCGCTCCTACGCTGGGGGAGAGCTACTTGCGGCCGGCACCGATAAACTCATCTTT. This codes for CALGDRSYAGGELLAAGTDKLIF.

This clone has only a few counts. The J gene is TRDJ1, the V gene TRDV1; 9 bases line up with TRDD3. V lost 3 bases to trimming and J lost 0 bases; unmatched junction nucleotides: 11. Germline CDR1 TSWWSYY, CDR2 QGS. The CDR3 is 18 amino acids. The CDR3 loop is CALGDTGGPTTYTDKLIF. The CDR3 DNA is TGTGCTCTTGGGGATACTGGGGGACCTACAACGTACACCGATAAACTCATCTTT.

This clone was observed a few times. Within the sample, other DNA sequences also encode this same CDR3. The chain links TRDV2 to TRDJ1; 9 nucleotides agree with TRDD3. J gave up 0 bases and V 7 bases, and 17 bases lay outside the gene matches. Looked up from germline, CDR1 is GEAIGNYY and CDR2 is EKD. This CDR3 has 18 amino acids. CDR3 sequence reads: CACGPPEGDTKYTDKLIF. The CDR3 region has the DNA TGTGCCTGCGGCCCTCCCGAGGGGGATACAAAATACACCGATAAACTCATCTTT.

This sequence joins TRDV1 and TRDJ1; 12 bases are a match to TRDD3. This CDR3 is 19 amino acids long. The ends lost 5 bases at V and 1 base at J; junction bases unmatched: 14. Germline CDR1 is TSWWSYY and CDR2 is QGS. CDR3 in DNA: TGTGCTCTTGGGTACGTCCGGCCTGGGGGATACGGTTCCACCGATAAACTCATCTTT. This encodes CALGYVRPGGYGSTDKLIF.

This chain uses TRDV1 with TRDJ1; D possibly corresponds to TRDD3 (5 bases). V dropped 0 bases and J dropped 10 bases, with 18 bases sitting between them. Germline assignment: CDR1 TSWWSYY and CDR2 QGS. The CDR3 sequence is 15 residues long. The CDR3 coding sequence is TGTGCTCTTGGGGAACTCTCTAAGTCCTGGGAGGGACTCATCTTT. Residues: CALGELSKSWEGLIF.

The chain joins TRDV1 to TRDJ1; TRDD3 matches at 9 bases. CDR3 size: 20 residues. Trimming took 0 bases from V and 0 from J; bases not matched to a gene: 14. The germline CDR1 and CDR2 sequences are TSWWSYY and QGS. The CDR3 region has the DNA TGTGCTCTTGGGGAACTTCACCTGGGGGATTTCCCCGCAAACACCGATAAACTCATCTTT. It encodes CALGELHLGDFPANTDKLIF.

The chain is built from TRDV1 and TRDJ1; 13 positions match TRDD3. Germline V CDR1 and CDR2: TSWWSYY, QGS. Losses at the gene ends were 6 bases for V and 1 base for J; bases not matched to a gene: 20. There are 21 residues in the CDR3. CDR3 nucleotides: TGTGCTCTTGGTCCCAAAACTGGGGGATACGCCTCACCAACCCTCACCGATAAACTCATCTTT. Translated, it gives CALGPKTGGYASPTLTDKLIF.

This clone has more than one count but fewer than ten. The gene calls are TRDV1 and TRDJ1, with D perhaps being TRDD2 or TRDD3 (5 bases each). This CDR3 comprises 24 residues. Per germline, CDR1 TSWWSYY and CDR2 QGS. The V end lost 0 bases, the J end lost 1 base, and 36 bases lay between the germline ends. The CDR3 DNA reads TGTGCTCTTGGGGAACTAGGTAGTAGTAATTGGGGACTTTCCTTGAGGGGCTGCACCGATAAACTCATCTTT. It yields the protein CALGELGSSNWGLSLRGCTDKLIF.

The chain uses TRDV1 and TRDJ1; TRDD2 might be the D (6 bases). Trimming shortened V by 0 bases and J by 0 bases, and 17 bases separated the two germline ends. Per the germline V gene, CDR1 is TSWWSYY and CDR2 is QGS. CDR3 size: 18 residues. Written as DNA, the CDR3 is TGTGCTCTTGGGGAACTAGTCCTACTCTGCCCGTACACCGATAAACTCATCTTT. It specifies CALGELVLLCPYTDKLIF.